This T cell receptor (beta chain) was recorded in a study of cytomegalovirus exposure and HLA in healthy donors. Whole-study results and caveats: Later, TCR association rates were found to vary by HLA locus, highest for DRB1 and lowest for HLA-C.

The CDR3 sequence is 16 residues long. The germline gives CDR1 SGHNT, CDR2 YYREEE (reference sequence). Trimming cost V 1 base and J 4 bases; bases outside gene matches: 7. This PCR relied on a set of 60 Vbeta primers and 13 Jbeta primers. Sequencing used immunoSEQ multiplex PCR; TCRdb keeps in-frame clones, though not all of them. The table records around 150,000 clones, around two thirds of them present only once. For this clone: Its target is unknown.

The rearrangement links TRBV5-4 to TRBJ2-1; 8 positions agree with TRBD2. The receptor comes from a man in his fifties or sixties in good health and CMV-seronegative. Sequenced sample: PBMCs. In DNA form, the CDR3 reads TGTGCCAGCAGCTTGCCAAATAGCGGGGTATACAATGAGCAGTTCTTC. Translation gives CASSLPNSGVYNEQFF. Together with reference TRBV5-4 and TRBJ2-1, the CDR3 gives the full variable domain: ETGVTQSPTHLIKTRGQQVTLRCSSQSGHNTVSWYQQALGQGPQFIFQYYREEENGRGNFPPRFSGLQFPNYSSELNVNALELDDSALYLCASSLPNSGVYNEQFFGPGTRLTVL.